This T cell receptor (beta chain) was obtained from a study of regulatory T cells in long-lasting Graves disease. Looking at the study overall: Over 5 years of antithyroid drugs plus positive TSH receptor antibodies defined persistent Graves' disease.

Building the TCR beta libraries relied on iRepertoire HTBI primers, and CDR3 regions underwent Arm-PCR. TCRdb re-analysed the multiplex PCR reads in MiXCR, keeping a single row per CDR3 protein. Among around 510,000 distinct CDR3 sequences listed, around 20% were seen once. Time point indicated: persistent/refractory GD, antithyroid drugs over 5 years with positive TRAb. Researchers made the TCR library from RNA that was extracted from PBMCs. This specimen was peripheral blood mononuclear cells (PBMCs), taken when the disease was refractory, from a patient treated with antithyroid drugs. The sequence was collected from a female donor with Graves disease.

This CDR3 is CASSLEGYNEQFF. The DNA for the CDR3 is TGTGCCAGCAGTTTGGAGGGCTACAATGAGCAGTTCTTC. The J gene is TRBJ2-1, the V gene TRBV28, with D perhaps matching TRBD2 (6 bases). Germline-derived CDR1 and CDR2 are MDHEN and SYDVKM. The CDR3 spans 13 residues. With 3 bases removed from V and 3 bases from J, the gap between germline ends came to 6 bases.